This TCR beta chain was documented in a study of blood T cell repertoires in COVID-19. The CDR3 runs to 14 residues. Germline CDR1 reads MNHEY; CDR2 reads SMNVEV (reference sequence). With 4 bases removed from V and 2 bases from J, the gap between germline ends came to 9 bases. Authors' analysis steps: Estimation of nucleated cell counts was performed using reference gene primer amplification. Measured with immunoSEQ multiplex PCR; TCRdb has only the in-frame clones, and not every one. V, J and clone size derive from that table, while D and trimming were established from the DNA sequence. In the table there are 200,000 to 300,000 clones, about four fifths of which are singletons.

The chain is built from TRBV27 and TRBJ2-1; maybe TRBD1 (6 bases). The sequenced sample was peripheral blood. This receptor was identified in a man aged 50-60 years with acute or convalescent COVID-19. DNA for the CDR3: TGTGCCAGCAGTTCTAGGGGGACCTACAATGAGCAGTTCTTC. Protein sequence: CASSSRGTYNEQFF.